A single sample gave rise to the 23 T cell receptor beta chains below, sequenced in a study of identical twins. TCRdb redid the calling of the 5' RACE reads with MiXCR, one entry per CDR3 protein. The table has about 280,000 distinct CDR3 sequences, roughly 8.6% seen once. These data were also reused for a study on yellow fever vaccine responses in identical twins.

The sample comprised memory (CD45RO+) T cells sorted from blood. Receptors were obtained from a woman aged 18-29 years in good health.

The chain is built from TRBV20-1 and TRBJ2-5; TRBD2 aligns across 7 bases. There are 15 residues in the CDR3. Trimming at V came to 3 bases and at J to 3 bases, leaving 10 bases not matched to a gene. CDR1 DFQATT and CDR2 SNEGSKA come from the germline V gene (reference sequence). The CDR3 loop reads CSARSQRDQKETQYF. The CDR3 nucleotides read TGCAGTGCTAGGAGTCAGCGGGACCAGAAAGAGACCCAGTACTTC.

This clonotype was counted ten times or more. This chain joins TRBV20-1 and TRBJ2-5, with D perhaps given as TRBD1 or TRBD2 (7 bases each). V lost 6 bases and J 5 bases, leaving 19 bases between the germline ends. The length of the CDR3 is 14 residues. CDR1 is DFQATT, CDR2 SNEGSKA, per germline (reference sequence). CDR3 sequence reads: CSAKKTGRGETQYF. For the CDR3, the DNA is TGCAGTGCAAAGAAGACAGGGCGGGGGGAGACCCAGTACTTC.

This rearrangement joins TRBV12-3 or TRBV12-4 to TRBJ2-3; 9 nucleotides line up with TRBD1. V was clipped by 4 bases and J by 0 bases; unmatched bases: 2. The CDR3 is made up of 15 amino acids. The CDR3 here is CASSYRGLSTDTQYF. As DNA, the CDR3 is TGTGCCAGCAGTTACAGGGGGCTAAGCACAGATACGCAGTATTTT.

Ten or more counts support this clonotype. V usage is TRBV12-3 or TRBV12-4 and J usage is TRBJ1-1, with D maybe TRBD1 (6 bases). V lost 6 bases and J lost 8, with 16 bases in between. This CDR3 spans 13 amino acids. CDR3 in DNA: TGTGCCAGCAGGCTAACAGGGCTGCTGGAAGCTTTCTTT. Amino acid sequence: CASRLTGLLEAFF.

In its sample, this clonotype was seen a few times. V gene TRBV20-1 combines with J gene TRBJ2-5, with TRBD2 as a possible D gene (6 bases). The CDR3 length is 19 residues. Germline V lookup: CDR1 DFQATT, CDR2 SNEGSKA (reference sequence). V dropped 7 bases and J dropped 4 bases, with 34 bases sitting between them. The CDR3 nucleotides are TGCAGTGGAACCGGGCCCAACCAAGGGGAGGTTTACGGCGGAGAGACCCAGTACTTC. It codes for CSGTGPNQGEVYGGETQYF.

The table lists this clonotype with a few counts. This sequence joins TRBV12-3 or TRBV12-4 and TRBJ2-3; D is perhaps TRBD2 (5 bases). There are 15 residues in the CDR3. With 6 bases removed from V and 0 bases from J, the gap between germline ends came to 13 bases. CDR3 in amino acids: CASRLSRESTDTQYF. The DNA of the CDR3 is TGTGCCAGCAGGCTCAGTAGGGAGAGCACAGATACGCAGTATTTT.

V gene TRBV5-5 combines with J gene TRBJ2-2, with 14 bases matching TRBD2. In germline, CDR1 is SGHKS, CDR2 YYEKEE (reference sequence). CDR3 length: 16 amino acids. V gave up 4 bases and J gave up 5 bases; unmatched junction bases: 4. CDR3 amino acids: CASSTGLAGGTGELFF. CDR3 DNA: TGTGCCAGCAGCACCGGACTAGCGGGAGGTACCGGGGAGCTGTTTTTT. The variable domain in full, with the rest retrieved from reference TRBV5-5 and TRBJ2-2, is DAGVTQSPTHLIKTRGQQVTLRCSPISGHKSVSWYQQVLGQGPQFIFQYYEKEERGRGNFPDRFSARQFPNYSSELNVNALLLGDSALYLCASSTGLAGGTGELFFGEGSRLTVL.

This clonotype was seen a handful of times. The CDR3 spells CASSIPGQGYYGYTF. CDR3 bases: TGTGCCAGCAGTATACCGGGACAGGGCTACTATGGCTACACCTTC. V gene TRBV7-8 combines with J gene TRBJ1-2; 9 bases map to TRBD1. The CDR3 extends over 15 amino acids. From germline, CDR1 is SGHVS and CDR2 FQNEAQ. Unmatched junction bases numbered 8, after V lost 6 bases and J lost 3 bases.

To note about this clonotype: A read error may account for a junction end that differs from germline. The CDR3 is CASSSRQYPYEQYF. In DNA form, the CDR3 reads TGTGCCAGTAGTTCCAGACAGTACCCCTACGAGCAGTACTTC. This chain connects TRBV28 to TRBJ2-7; tentatively, D is TRBD1 (5 bases). The CDR3 is made up of 14 amino acids. In germline, CDR1 is MDHEN, CDR2 SYDVKM.

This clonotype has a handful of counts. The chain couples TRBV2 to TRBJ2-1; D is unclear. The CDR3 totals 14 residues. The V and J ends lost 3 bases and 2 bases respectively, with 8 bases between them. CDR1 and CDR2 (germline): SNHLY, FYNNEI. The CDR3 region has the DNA TGTGCCAGCAGTGACAGCTTTCCCTACAATGAGCAGTTCTTC. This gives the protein CASSDSFPYNEQFF.

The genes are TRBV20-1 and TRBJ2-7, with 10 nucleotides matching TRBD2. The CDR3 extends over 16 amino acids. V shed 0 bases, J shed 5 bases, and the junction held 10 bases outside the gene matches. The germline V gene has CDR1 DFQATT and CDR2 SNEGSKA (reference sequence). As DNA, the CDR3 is TGCAGTGCTAGAGAGGGCCGTCTAGCGGGAGACGACGAGCAGTACTTC. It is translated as CSAREGRLAGDDEQYF.

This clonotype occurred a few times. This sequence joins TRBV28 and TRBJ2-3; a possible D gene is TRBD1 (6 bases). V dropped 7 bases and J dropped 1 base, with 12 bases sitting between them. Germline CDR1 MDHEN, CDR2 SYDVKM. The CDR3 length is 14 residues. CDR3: CASMRAGGTDTQYF. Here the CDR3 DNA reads TGTGCCAGCATGAGGGCAGGGGGCACAGATACGCAGTATTTT.

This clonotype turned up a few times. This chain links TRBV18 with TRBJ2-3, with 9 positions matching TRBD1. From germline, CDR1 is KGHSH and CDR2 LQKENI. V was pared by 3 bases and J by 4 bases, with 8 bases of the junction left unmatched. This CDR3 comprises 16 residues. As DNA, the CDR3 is TGTGCCAGCTCACCTCGGACAGGGGAATTTTCAGATACGCAGTATTTT. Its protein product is CASSPRTGEFSDTQYF.

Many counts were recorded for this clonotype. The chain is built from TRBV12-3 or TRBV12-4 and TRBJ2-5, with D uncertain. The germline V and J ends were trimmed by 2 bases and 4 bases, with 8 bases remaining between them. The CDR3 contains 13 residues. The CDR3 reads CASSLRQLETQYF. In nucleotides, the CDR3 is TGTGCCAGCAGTTTACGGCAGCTAGAGACCCAGTACTTC.

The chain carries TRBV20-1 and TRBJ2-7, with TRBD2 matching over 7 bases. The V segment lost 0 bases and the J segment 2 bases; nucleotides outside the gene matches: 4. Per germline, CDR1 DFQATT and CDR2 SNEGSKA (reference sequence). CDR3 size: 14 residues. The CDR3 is CSARDGGSPYEQYF. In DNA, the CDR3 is TGCAGTGCTAGAGACGGCGGGAGCCCCTACGAGCAGTACTTC.

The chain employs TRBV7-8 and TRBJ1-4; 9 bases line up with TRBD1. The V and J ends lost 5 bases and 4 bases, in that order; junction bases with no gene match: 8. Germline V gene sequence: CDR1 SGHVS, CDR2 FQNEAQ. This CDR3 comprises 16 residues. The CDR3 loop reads CASSPTWGQGNEKLFF. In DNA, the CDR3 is TGTGCCAGCAGCCCCACCTGGGGACAGGGTAATGAAAAACTGTTTTTT.

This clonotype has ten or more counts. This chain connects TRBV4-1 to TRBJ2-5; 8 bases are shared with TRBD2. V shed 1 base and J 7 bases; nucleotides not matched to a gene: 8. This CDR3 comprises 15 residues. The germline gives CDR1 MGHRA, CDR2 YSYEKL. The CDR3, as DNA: TGCGCCAGCAGCCAAGGACTAGCGAACATCGGGACCCAGTACTTC. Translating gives CASSQGLANIGTQYF.

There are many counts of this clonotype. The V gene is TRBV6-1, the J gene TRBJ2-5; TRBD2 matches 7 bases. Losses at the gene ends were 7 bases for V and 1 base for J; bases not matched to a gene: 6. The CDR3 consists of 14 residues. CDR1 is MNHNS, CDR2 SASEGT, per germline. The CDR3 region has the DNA TGTGCCAGCATCCCCCCGGGGGGCCAAGAGACCCAGTACTTC. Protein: CASIPPGGQETQYF.

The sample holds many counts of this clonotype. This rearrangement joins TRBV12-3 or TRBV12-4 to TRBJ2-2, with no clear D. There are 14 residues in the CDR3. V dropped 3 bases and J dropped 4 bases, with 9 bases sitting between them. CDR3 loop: CASSFVSSTGELFF. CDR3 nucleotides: TGTGCCAGCAGTTTCGTCAGCTCCACCGGGGAGCTGTTTTTT.

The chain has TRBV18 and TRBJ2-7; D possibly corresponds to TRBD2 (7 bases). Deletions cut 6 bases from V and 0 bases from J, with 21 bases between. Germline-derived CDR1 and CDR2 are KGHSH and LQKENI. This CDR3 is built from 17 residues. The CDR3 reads CASSPSAGGASSYEQYV. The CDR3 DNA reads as TGTGCCAGCTCCCCGTCCGCTGGGGGGGCTAGCTCCTACGAGCAGTACGTC.

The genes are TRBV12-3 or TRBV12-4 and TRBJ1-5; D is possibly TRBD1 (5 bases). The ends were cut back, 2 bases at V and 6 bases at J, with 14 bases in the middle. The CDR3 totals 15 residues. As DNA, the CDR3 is TGTGCCAGCAGTTTATGGCGGTCAGGGAGTCAGCCCCAGCATTTT. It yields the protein CASSLWRSGSQPQHF.

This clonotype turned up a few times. The CDR3 is CASTRAGFMDTQYF. DNA for the CDR3: TGTGCCAGCACTCGGGCAGGTTTTATGGATACGCAGTATTTT. The chain is built from TRBV2 and TRBJ2-3; D unresolved. CDR1 and CDR2 (germline): SNHLY, FYNNEI. The CDR3 totals 14 residues. V was clipped by 7 bases and J by 6 bases, with 17 bases between them. Full variable domain (rest looked up from reference TRBV2 and TRBJ2-3): EPEVTQTPSHQVTQMGQEVILRCVPISNHLYFYWYRQILGQKVEFLVSFYNNEISEKSEIFDDQFSVERPDGSNFTLKIRSTKLEDSAMYFCASTRAGFMDTQYFGPGTRLTVL.

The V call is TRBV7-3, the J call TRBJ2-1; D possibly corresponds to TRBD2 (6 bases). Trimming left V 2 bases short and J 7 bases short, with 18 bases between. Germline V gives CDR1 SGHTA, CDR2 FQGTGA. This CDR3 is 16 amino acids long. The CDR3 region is CASSLVGRGNQNEQFF. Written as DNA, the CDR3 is TGTGCCAGCAGCTTAGTCGGTCGCGGGAATCAAAATGAGCAGTTCTTC.